This TCR beta chain is drawn from a study of CXCR3-negative and CXCR3-positive naive CD8 T cells. The CDR3 is made up of 12 amino acids. CDR1 SQVTM and CDR2 ANQGSEA come from the germline V gene. With UMI labels, 5' RACE was used to prepare the TRB cDNA libraries. For each CDR3 protein, TCRdb gives one entry from its re-call of the 5' RACE reads, without DNA. The sample's table shows 8,000 to 8,500 distinct CDR3 sequences. This sequence joins TRBV29-1 and TRBJ1-1. The receptor was isolated from a human donor in good health. Some clones in this sample may be carry-over from other donors' samples. The sample consisted of naive CXCR3- CD8+ T cells from blood. Regarding subset: CD45RO-CCR7+CD27+CD95- naive CD8+ T cells lacking CXCR3 (TNR3-). This CDR3 reads CSGRGQGTEAFF.